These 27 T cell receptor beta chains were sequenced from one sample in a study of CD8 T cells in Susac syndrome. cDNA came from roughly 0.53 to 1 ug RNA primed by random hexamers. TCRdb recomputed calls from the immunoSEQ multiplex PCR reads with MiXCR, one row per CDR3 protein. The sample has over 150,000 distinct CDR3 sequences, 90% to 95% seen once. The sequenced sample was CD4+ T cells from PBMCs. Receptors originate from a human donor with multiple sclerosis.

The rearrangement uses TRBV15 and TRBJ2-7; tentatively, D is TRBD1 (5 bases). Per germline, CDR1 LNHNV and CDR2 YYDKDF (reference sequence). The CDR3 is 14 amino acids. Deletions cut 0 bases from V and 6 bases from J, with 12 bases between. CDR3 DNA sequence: TGTGCCACCAGCAGAGATTTGCAGGGCACCGAGCAGTACTTC. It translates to CATSRDLQGTEQYF.

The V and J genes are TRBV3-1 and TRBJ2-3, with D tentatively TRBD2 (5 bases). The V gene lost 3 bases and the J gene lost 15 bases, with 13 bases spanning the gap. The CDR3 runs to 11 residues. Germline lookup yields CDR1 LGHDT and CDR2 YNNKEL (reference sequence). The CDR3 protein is CASSHGIHRYF. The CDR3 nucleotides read TGTGCCAGCAGCCACGGGATCCACCGCTATTTT.

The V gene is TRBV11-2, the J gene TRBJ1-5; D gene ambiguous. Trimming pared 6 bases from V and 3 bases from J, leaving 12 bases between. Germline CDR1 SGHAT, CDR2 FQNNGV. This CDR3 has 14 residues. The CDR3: CASSFGEVNQPQHF. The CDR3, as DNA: TGTGCCAGCAGTTTTGGAGAGGTCAATCAGCCCCAGCATTTT.

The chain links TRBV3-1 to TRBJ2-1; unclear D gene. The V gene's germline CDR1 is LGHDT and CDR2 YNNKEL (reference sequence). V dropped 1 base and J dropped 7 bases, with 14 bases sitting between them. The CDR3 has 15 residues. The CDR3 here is CASSQGNPARNEQFF. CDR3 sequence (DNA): TGTGCCAGCAGCCAAGGGAATCCCGCCCGTAATGAGCAGTTCTTC.

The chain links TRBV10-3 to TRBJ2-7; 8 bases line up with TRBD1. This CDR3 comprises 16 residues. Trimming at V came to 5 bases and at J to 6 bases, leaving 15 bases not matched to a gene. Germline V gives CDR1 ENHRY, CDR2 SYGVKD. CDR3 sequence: CAISSPLRQGTAEQYF. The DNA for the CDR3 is TGTGCCATCAGTTCCCCTTTGAGACAGGGGACTGCCGAGCAGTACTTC.

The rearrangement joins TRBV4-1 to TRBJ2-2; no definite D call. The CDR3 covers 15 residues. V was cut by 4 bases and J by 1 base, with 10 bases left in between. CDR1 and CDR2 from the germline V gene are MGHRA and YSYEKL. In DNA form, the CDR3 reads TGCGCCAGCAGCCCGAGCCACATGAACACCGGGGAGCTGTTTTTT. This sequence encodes CASSPSHMNTGELFF.

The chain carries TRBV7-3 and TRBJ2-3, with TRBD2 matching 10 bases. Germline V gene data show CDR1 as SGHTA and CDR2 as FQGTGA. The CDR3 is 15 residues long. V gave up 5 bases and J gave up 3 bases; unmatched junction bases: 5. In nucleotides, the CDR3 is TGTGCCAGCAGCCCAGCGGGGGGGCCTACAGATACGCAGTATTTT. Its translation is CASSPAGGPTDTQYF.

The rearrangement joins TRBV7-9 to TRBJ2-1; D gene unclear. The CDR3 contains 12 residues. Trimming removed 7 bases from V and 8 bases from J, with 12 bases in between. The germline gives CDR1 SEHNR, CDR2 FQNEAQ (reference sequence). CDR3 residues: CASTPTGDEQFF. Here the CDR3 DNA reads TGTGCCAGCACTCCCACTGGCGATGAGCAGTTCTTC.

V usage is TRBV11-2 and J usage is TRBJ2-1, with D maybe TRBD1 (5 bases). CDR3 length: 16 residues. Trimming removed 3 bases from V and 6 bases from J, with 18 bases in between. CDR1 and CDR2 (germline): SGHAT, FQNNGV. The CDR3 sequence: CASSLALTVSVNEQFF. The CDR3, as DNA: TGTGCCAGCAGCTTGGCGCTGACAGTGAGTGTCAATGAGCAGTTCTTC. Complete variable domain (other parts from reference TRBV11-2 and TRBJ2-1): EAGVAQSPRYKIIEKRQSVAFWCNPISGHATLYWYQQILGQGPKLLIQFQNNGVVDDSQLPKDRFSAERLKGVDSTLKIQPAKLEDSAVYLCASSLALTVSVNEQFFGPGTRLTVL.

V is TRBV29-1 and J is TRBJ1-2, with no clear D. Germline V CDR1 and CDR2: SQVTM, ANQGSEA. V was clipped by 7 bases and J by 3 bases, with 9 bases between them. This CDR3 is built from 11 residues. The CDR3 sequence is CSGGEDYGYTF. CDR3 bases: TGCAGCGGGGGAGAGGACTATGGCTACACCTTC. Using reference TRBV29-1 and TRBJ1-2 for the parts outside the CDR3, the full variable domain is SAVISQKPSRDICQRGTSLTIQCQVDSQVTMMFWYRQQPGQSLTLIATANQGSEATYESGFVIDKFPISRPNLTFSTLTVSNMSPEDSSIYLCSGGEDYGYTFGSGTRLTVV.

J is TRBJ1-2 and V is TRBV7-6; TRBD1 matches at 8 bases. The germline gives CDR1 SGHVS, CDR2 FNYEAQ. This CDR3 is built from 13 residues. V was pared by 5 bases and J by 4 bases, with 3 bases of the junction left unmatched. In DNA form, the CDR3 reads TGTGCCAGCAGCCATGACAGGGGCTATGGCTACACCTTC. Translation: CASSHDRGYGYTF.

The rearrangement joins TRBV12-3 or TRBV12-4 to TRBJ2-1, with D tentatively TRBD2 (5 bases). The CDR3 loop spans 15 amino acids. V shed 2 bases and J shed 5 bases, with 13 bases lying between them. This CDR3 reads CASSLPLSGHNEQFF. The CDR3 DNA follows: TGTGCCAGCAGTTTACCCCTAAGCGGCCACAATGAGCAGTTCTTC.

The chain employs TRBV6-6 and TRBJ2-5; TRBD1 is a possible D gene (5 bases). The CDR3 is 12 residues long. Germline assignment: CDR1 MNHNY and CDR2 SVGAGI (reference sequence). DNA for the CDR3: TGTTCTACCACAGGCAACCAAGAGACCCAGTACTTC. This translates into CSTTGNQETQYF.

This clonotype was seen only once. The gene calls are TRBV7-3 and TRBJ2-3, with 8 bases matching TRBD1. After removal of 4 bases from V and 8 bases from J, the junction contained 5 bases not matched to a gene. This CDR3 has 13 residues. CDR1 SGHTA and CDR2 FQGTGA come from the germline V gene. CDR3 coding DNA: TGTGCCAGCAGCTCCGATCAGGGGGCTACGCAGTATTTT. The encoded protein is CASSSDQGATQYF.

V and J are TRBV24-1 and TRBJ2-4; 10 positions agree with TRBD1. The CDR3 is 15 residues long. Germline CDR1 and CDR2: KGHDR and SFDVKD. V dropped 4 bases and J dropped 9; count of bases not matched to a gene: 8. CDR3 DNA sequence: TGTGCCACCAGTGACCAAAGACAGGGGGCAGGCATTCAGTACTTC. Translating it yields CATSDQRQGAGIQYF.

This CDR3 is CASSHRTDSGANVLTF. CDR3 DNA sequence: TGTGCCAGCAGCCATCGGACAGATTCTGGGGCCAACGTCCTGACTTTC. This rearrangement joins TRBV3-1 to TRBJ2-6; possible D gene TRBD1, 6 bases. Trimming took 3 bases from V and 1 from J, leaving 10 bases between them. Germline V gene data show CDR1 as LGHDT and CDR2 as YNNKEL (reference sequence). The CDR3 is 16 amino acids.

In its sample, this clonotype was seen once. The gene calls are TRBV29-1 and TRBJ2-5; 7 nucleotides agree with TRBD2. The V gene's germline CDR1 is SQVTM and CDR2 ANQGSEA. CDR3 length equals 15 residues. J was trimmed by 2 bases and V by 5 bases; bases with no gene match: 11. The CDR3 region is CSVQPSGDFQETQYF. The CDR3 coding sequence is TGCAGCGTTCAGCCCAGCGGGGACTTTCAAGAGACCCAGTACTTC.

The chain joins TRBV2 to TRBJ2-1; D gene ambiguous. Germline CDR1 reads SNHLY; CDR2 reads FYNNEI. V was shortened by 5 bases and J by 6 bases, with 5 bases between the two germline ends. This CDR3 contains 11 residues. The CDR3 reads CASSTINEQFF. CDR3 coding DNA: TGTGCCAGCAGTACTATCAATGAGCAGTTCTTC.

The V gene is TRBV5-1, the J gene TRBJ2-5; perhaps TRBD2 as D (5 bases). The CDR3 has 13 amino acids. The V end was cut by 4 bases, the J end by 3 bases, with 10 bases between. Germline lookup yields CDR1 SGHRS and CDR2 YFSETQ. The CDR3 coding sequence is TGCGCCAGCAGCAGTACGAGGGAAGAGACCCAGTACTTC. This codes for CASSSTREETQYF.

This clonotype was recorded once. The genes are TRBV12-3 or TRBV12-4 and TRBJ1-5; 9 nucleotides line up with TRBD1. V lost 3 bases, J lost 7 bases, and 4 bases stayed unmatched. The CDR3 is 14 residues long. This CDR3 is CASSFGTGRQPQHF. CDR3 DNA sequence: TGTGCCAGCAGTTTTGGGACAGGGCGGCAGCCCCAGCATTTT.

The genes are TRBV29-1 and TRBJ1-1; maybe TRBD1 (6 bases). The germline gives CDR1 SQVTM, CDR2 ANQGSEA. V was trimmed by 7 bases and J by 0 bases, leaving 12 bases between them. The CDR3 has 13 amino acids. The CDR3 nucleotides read TGCAGCGGACGACAGGAGCTGAACACTGAAGCTTTCTTT. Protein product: CSGRQELNTEAFF.

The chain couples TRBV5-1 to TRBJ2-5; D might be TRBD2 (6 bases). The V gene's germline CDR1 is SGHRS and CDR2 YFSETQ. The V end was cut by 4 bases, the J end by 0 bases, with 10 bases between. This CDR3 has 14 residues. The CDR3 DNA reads TGCGCCAGCAGCCCGGGAGTAAACCAAGAGACCCAGTACTTC. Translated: CASSPGVNQETQYF.

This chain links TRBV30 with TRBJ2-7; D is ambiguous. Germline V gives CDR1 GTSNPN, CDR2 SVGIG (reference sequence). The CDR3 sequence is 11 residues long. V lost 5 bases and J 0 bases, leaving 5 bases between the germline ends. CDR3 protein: CAWGVSYEQYF. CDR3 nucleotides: TGTGCCTGGGGCGTCTCCTACGAGCAGTACTTC.

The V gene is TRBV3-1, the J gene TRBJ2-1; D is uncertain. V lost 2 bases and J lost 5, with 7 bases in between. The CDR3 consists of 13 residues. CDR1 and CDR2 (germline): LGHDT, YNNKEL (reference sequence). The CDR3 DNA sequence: TGTGCCAGCAGCCAAACGTCGGACAATGAGCAGTTCTTC. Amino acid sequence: CASSQTSDNEQFF.

The CDR3 loop reads CASSPPGGRGEGEQYF. CDR3 nucleotides: TGTGCCAGCTCACCACCGGGCGGGAGAGGGGAAGGCGAGCAGTACTTC. The chain joins TRBV18 to TRBJ2-7; 7 positions match TRBD2. Germline CDR1 KGHSH, CDR2 LQKENI. Unmatched junction bases numbered 11, after V lost 0 bases and J lost 6 bases. This CDR3 is built from 16 residues. The full variable domain, in which reference TRBV18 and TRBJ2-7 provide the parts outside the CDR3, is NAGVMQNPRHLVRRRGQEARLRCSPMKGHSHVYWYRQLPEEGLKFMVYLQKENIIDESGMPKERFSAEFPKEGPSILRIQQVVRGDSAAYFCASSPPGGRGEGEQYFGPGTRLTVT.

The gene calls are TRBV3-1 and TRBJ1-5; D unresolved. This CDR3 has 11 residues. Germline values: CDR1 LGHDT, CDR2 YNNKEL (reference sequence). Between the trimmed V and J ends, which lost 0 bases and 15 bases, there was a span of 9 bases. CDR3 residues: CASSQEGLVHF. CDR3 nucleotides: TGTGCCAGCAGCCAAGAGGGGTTGGTGCATTTT. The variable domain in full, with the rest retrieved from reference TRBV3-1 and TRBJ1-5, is DTAVSQTPKYLVTQMGNDKSIKCEQNLGHDTMYWYKQDSKKFLKIMFSYNNKELIINETVPNRFSPKSPDKAHLNLHINSLELGDSAVYFCASSQEGLVHFGDGTRLSIL.

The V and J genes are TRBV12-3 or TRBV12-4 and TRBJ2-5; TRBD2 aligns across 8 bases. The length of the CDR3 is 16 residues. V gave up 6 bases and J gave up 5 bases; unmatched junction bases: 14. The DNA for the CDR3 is TGTGCCAGCAGCCCGGGACGGGAGGGCCGGGGGGAGACCCAGTACTTC. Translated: CASSPGREGRGETQYF.